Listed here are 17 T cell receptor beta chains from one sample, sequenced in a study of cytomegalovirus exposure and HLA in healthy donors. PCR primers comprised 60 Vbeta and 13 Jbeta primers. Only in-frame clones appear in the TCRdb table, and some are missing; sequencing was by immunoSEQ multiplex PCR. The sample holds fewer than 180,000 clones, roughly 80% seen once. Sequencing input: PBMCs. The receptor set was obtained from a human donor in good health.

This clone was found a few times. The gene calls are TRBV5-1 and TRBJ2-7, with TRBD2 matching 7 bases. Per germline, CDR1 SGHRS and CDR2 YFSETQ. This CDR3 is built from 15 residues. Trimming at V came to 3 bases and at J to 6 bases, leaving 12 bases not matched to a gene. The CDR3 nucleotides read TGCGCCAGCAGCTCCTCCGTTGGAGGGGAGGGCGAGCAGTACTTC. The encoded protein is CASSSSVGGEGEQYF.

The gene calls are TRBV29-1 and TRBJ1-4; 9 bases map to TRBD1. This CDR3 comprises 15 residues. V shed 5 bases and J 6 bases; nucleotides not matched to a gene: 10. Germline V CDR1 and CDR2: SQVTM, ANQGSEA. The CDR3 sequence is CSVNGVGTGHEKLFF. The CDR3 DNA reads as TGCAGCGTTAATGGGGTCGGGACAGGGCATGAAAAACTGTTTTTT.

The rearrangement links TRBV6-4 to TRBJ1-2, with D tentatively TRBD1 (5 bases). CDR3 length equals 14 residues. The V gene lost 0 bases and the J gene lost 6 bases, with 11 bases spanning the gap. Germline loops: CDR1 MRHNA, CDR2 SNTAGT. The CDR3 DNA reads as TGTGCCAGCAGTGACTCGGGCGAAGGGGATGGCTACACCTTC. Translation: CASSDSGEGDGYTF.

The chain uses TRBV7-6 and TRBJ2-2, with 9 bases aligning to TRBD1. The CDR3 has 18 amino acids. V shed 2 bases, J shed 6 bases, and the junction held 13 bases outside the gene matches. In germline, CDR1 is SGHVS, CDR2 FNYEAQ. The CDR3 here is CASSLSSWTGEIAGELFF. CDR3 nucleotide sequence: TGTGCCAGCAGCTTAAGCTCCTGGACAGGGGAGATCGCCGGGGAGCTGTTTTTT.

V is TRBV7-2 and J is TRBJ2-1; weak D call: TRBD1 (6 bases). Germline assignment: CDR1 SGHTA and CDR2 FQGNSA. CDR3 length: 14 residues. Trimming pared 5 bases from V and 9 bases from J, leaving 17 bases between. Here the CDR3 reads CASSVLLQGSEQFF. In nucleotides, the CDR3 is TGTGCCAGCAGCGTACTTTTACAGGGCAGTGAGCAGTTCTTC.

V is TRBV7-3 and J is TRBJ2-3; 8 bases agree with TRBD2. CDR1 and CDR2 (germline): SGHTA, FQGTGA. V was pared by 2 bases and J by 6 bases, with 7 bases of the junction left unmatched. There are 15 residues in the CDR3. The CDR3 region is CASSLDGRVSDTQYF. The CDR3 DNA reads TGTGCCAGCAGCTTAGACGGGAGGGTGTCTGATACGCAGTATTTT.

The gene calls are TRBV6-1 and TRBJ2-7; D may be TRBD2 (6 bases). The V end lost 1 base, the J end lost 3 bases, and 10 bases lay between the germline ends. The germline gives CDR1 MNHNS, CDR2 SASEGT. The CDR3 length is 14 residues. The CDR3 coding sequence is TGTGCCAGCAGTGAAGTGGCGGGGATCTACGAGCAGTACTTC. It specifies CASSEVAGIYEQYF.

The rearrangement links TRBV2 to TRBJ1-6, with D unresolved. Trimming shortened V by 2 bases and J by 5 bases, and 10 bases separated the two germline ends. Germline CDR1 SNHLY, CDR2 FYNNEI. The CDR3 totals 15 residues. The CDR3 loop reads CASSEWARNNSPLHF. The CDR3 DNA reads TGTGCCAGCAGTGAATGGGCCCGGAATAATTCACCCCTCCACTTT.

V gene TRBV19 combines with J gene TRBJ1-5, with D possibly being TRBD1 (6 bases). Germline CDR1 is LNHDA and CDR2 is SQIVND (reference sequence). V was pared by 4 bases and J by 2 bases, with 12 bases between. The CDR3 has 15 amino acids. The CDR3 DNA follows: TGTGCCAGTAGTACCAATTCAGGGGGCAATCAGCCCCAGCATTTT. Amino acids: CASSTNSGGNQPQHF.

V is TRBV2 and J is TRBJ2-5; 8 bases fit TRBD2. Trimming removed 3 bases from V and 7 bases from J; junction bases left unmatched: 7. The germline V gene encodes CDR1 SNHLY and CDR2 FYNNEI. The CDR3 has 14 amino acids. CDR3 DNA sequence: TGTGCCAGCAGTGAGGCGAGCGGGAGTCGGACCCAGTACTTC. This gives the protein CASSEASGSRTQYF.

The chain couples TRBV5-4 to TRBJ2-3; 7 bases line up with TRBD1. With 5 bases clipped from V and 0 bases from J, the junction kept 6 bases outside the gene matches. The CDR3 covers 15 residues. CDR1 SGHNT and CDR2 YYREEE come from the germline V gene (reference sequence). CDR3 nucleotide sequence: TGTGCCAGCAGACCGGGACAGCTGAGCACAGATACGCAGTATTTT. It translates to CASRPGQLSTDTQYF.

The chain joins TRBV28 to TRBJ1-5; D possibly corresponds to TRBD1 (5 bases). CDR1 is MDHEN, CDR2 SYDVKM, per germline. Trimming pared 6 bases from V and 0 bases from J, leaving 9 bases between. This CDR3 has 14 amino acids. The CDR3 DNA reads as TGTGCCAGCAGACAGGTTTATAGCAATCAGCCCCAGCATTTT. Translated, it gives CASRQVYSNQPQHF.

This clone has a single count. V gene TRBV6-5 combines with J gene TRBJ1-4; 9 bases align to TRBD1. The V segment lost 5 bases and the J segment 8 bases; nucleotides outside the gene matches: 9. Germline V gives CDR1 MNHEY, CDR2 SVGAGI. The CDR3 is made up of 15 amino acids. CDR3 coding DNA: TGTGCCAGCAGTCGATCGGGACAGGGTCGCGAAAAACTGTTTTTT. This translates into CASSRSGQGREKLFF.

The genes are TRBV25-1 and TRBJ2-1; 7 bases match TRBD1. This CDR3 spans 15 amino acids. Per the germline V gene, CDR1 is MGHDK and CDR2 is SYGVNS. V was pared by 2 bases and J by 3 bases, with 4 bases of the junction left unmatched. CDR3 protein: CASSELTGIYNEQFF. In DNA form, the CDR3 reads TGTGCCAGCAGTGAACTGACAGGGATCTACAATGAGCAGTTCTTC.

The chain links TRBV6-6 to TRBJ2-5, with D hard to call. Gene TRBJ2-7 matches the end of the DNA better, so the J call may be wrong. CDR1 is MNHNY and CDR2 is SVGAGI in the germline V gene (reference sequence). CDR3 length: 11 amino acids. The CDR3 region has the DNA TGTGCCAGCAGTTACGACTACGAGCAGTACTTC. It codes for CASSYDYEQYF.

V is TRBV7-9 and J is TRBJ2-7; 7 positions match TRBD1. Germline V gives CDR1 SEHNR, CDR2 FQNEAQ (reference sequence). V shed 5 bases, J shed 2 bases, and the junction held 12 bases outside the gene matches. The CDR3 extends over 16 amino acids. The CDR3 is CASSIHRGLQTYEQYF. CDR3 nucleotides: TGTGCCAGCAGCATCCACAGGGGCCTTCAAACCTACGAGCAGTACTTC.

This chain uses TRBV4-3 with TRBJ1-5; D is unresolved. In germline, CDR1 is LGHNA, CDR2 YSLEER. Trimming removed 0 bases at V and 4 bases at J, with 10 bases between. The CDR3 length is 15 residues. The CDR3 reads CASSQDTSVNQPQHF. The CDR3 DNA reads TGCGCCAGCAGCCAAGATACGTCGGTAAATCAGCCCCAGCATTTT.